The TCR beta chain described here comes from a study of T cell responses to AZD1222 COVID-19 vaccine. Overall study results and limits: Regions 160-218 and 743-854 dominated among vaccine-associated CD4 TCRs spanning spike. Most donors were white British and more were female, and clonal diversity was possibly underestimated.

Concerning this clone itself: Its antigen is currently unknown.

This CDR3 contains 14 residues. V lost 4 bases to trimming and J lost 1 base; unmatched junction nucleotides: 4. The germline CDR1 and CDR2 sequences are SGHRS and YFSETQ. It was second doses at about 4 or about 12 weeks that were pooled. Only in-frame clones appear in the TCRdb table, and some are missing; sequencing was by immunoSEQ multiplex PCR. The sample lists around 110,000 clones; nearly 90% were seen once. The sample consisted of peripheral blood, taken 28 days after the second AZD1222 dose. The chain combines TRBV5-1 with TRBJ1-1, with 7 bases that match TRBD1. The receptor was isolated from an adult who received the AZD1222 COVID-19 vaccine. CDR3 coding DNA: TGCGCCAGCAGCCTTAACAGGGGGAACACTGAAGCTTTCTTT. Its protein is CASSLNRGNTEAFF.